These T cell receptor beta chains were read from a single sample in a study of T-cell reconstitution after alpha-beta-depleted transplantation in children. TCRdb itself ran the PCR reads through MiXCR, one entry per CDR3 protein. The sample yields around 500,000 distinct CDR3 sequences, under 30% seen once. The sample here was PBMCs, mostly from graft donor cells, taken 360 days after TCRalphabeta/CD19-depleted stem cell transplant. The receptors derive from a boy less than two years old who had a stem cell transplant for acute myeloid leukemia, so the T cells may come from the graft donor. CDR3s include the opening cysteine and the closing phenylalanine or tryptophan. The D gene is left open where the match is weak. Expanded clones are given a class, and other clones once, few, many or no size at all.

J,V,D,size,DNA,CDR3
TRBJ2-1,TRBV5-1,.,few,TGCGCCAGCAGCTTGGAAGCGGATAATGAGCAGTTCTTC,CASSLEADNEQFF
TRBJ2-1,TRBV12-3/TRBV12-4,TRBD1,many,TGTGCCAGCAGGGGGGACAGGGGTCAGGGTGAGCAGTTCTTC,CASRGDRGQGEQFF
TRBJ2-7,TRBV7-8,.,many,TGTGCCAGCAGCTCCCGAAGGGGAGGTTCCTACGAGCAGTACTTC,CASSSRRGGSYEQYF
TRBJ2-3,TRBV20-1,TRBD1,few,TGCAGTGTTCAAGGGACAGGTCGAAGCACAGATACGCAGTATTTT,CSVQGTGRSTDTQYF
TRBJ2-2,TRBV24-1,.,many,TGTGCCACCAGTGATTCCTCAGCCGGGACCCCGACCGGGGAGCTGTTTTTT,CATSDSSAGTPTGELFF
TRBJ2-3,TRBV2,.,.,TGTGCCAGCAGTGAAATGGAGGATACGCAGTATTTT,CASSEMEDTQYF
TRBJ2-3,TRBV7-9,.,many,TGTGCCAGCATCCTCGGACCTAGCACAGATACGCAGTATTTT,CASILGPSTDTQYF
TRBJ1-2,TRBV10-3,TRBD1,many,TGTGCCATCAGTGGGGACAGTTATGGCTACACCTTC,CAISGDSYGYTF
TRBJ2-5,TRBV20-1,.,many,TGCAGTGCCAGACTCGACTCTGGGACCCAGTACTTC,CSARLDSGTQYF
TRBJ2-2,TRBV11-2,TRBD1,few,TGTGCCAGCAGCCAGGACAGGGTGAACACCGGGGAGCTGTTTTTT,CASSQDRVNTGELFF
TRBJ2-5,TRBV29-1,TRBD1,.,TGCAGCGTTGCTAGGAAGACAGGGATCCAAGAGACCCAGTACTTC,CSVARKTGIQETQYF
TRBJ1-2,TRBV29-1,.,.,TGCAGCGTCCTGACAGGTTTGAGTGGCTACACCTTC,CSVLTGLSGYTF
TRBJ1-6,TRBV5-1,.,few,TGCGCCAGCAGCTTGGGGTACCTCCCGACCGACTATAATTCACCCCTCCACTTT,CASSLGYLPTDYNSPLHF
TRBJ2-1,TRBV7-2,TRBD2,.,TGTGCCAGCAGCTTAGTGAGCGGGGGGGCGGGAAATGAGCAGTTCTTC,CASSLVSGGAGNEQFF
TRBJ2-7,TRBV6-1,TRBD2,.,TGTGCCAGCATTCCGGGGGGGTCCCCCTACGAGCAGTACTTC,CASIPGGSPYEQYF
TRBJ2-5,TRBV20-1,.,few,TGCAGTGCTAGAGATTACGGCGGCTTATCGCAAGAGACCCAGTACTTC,CSARDYGGLSQETQYF
TRBJ2-7,TRBV6-5,TRBD1,.,TGTGCCAGCAGTTTAGGTGGGACAGGGGGGCCTAGACAGTACTTC,CASSLGGTGGPRQYF
TRBJ2-6,TRBV11-2,.,once,TGTGCCAGCAGCGCCTCCGGGACCGGGTACTCTGGGGCCAACGTCCTGACTTTC,CASSASGTGYSGANVLTF
TRBJ2-5,TRBV20-1,.,few,TGCAGTGCTAGAGACACCCCACAAAGGGCCGAGACCCAGTACTTC,CSARDTPQRAETQYF
TRBJ2-1,TRBV7-9,TRBD2,many,TGTGCCAGCAGCCCCGCTAGCGGGTCATACAATGAGCAGTTCTTC,CASSPASGSYNEQFF
TRBJ1-2,TRBV6-5,.,many,TGTGCCAGCAGTTACTATTCGGACAAGCCTTATGGCTACACCTTC,CASSYYSDKPYGYTF
TRBJ2-1,TRBV7-9,.,.,TGTGCCAGCAGCTTAGGGGGGACCGGGACTGGTTACAATGAGCAGTTCTTC,CASSLGGTGTGYNEQFF
TRBJ2-3,TRBV29-1,TRBD2,many,TGCAGCGTTGGACTAGCGGGGACCACAGATACGCAGTATTTT,CSVGLAGTTDTQYF
TRBJ1-5,TRBV28,.,few,TGTGCCAGCAGTTTAGAGAATGATCAGCCCCAGCATTTT,CASSLENDQPQHF
TRBJ2-4,TRBV11-2,.,few,TGTGCCAGCAGCCCTGATCCACAGTTGGTAGCCAAAAACATTCAGTACTTC,CASSPDPQLVAKNIQYF
TRBJ2-3,TRBV20-1,.,many,TGCAGTGCTGTCAGGGGCGGAGATACGCAGTATTTT,CSAVRGGDTQYF
TRBJ2-3,TRBV4-3,.,few,TGCGCCAGCAGCCTACTGACTGGAAGCACAGATACGCAGTATTTT,CASSLLTGSTDTQYF
TRBJ2-3,TRBV3-1,TRBD2,.,TGTGCCAGCAGTCTGACTAGCGGGCCCCCATATTTT,CASSLTSGPPYF
TRBJ2-2,TRBV20-1,.,few,TGCAGTGCTAGTTGGGCCCTAAACACCGGGGAGCTGTTTTTT,CSASWALNTGELFF
TRBJ2-1,TRBV30,.,many,TGTGCCTGGGGGGGGCTTTTCTACAATGAGCAGTTCTTC,CAWGGLFYNEQFF
TRBJ2-1,TRBV9,.,.,TGTGCCAGCAGCGGAGCCCCGACTGGCAATGAGCAGTTCTTC,CASSGAPTGNEQFF
TRBJ1-1,TRBV6-5,TRBD1,few,TGTGCCAGCAGTTACGACAGGGCCATGAACACTGAAGCTTTCTTT,CASSYDRAMNTEAFF
TRBJ2-1,TRBV12-3/TRBV12-4,TRBD1,many,TGTGCCAGCAGCAAACAGGGGAGTGAGCAGTTCTTC,CASSKQGSEQFF
TRBJ1-1,TRBV5-1,.,.,TGCGCCAGCAGCTGGACAGTCATGAACACTGAAGCTTTCTTT,CASSWTVMNTEAFF
TRBJ2-1,TRBV6-2/TRBV6-3,.,once,TGTGCCAGCAGTTACTCGAATGCAGGTTGGAGGGCTAAGGAGCAGTTCTTC,CASSYSNAGWRAKEQFF
TRBJ2-3,TRBV6-5,.,few,TGTGCCAGCAGTTACGCAGGACCCCTCAATACGCAGTATTTT,CASSYAGPLNTQYF
TRBJ2-1,TRBV20-1,TRBD2,.,TGCAGTGCACCCTTGAGACTAGCGGTATACAATGAGCAGTTCTTC,CSAPLRLAVYNEQFF
TRBJ2-1,TRBV20-1,TRBD2,.,TGCAGTGCTAGGCGGGGGGGGTATTACAATGAGCAGTTCTTC,CSARRGGYYNEQFF
TRBJ1-4,TRBV6-5,TRBD1,.,TGTGCCAGCAGTTACTCGACAGGGAGTAATGAAAAACTGTTTTTT,CASSYSTGSNEKLFF
TRBJ1-2,TRBV29-1,.,many,TGCAGCGTCGCCCCCGGGGGCGGTGGGGTAAGGGGTGAAGGCTACACCTTC,CSVAPGGGGVRGEGYTF
TRBJ1-2,TRBV7-8,.,.,TGTGCCAGCAGCCTAGGGGGGCCTAACTATGGCTACACCTTC,CASSLGGPNYGYTF
TRBJ1-4,TRBV7-2,TRBD1,.,TGTGCCAGCAGCTTTCGACAGGGAACCGAAAAACTGTTTTTT,CASSFRQGTEKLFF
TRBJ1-1,TRBV25-1,.,.,TGTGCCAGCAGTGCCCCTATGAACACTGAAGCTTTCTTT,CASSAPMNTEAFF
TRBJ2-1,TRBV20-1,TRBD1,few,TGCAGTTATCCCGGACAGGGATACAATGAGCAGTTCTTC,CSYPGQGYNEQFF